The 8 T cell receptor beta chains listed next were all sequenced from one sample in a study of shared clonotypes between healthy human individuals. Using immunoSEQ multiplex PCR, the repertoire was profiled, and TCRdb retains in-frame clones only, with some absent. The table includes about 460,000 clones, about 74% detected once. The sequencing sample was made of PBMCs. The receptors were sampled from a middle-aged woman in good health. Some clones in this sample may be carry-over from other donors' samples.

The chain employs TRBV5-1 and TRBJ1-2; 7 bases align to TRBD1. V lost 2 bases, J lost 8 bases, and 12 bases stayed unmatched. The CDR3 loop spans 15 amino acids. CDR1 and CDR2 (germline): SGHRS, YFSETQ. In DNA form, the CDR3 reads TGCGCCAGCAGCTTTGAGGGGGACAGCTTGTTCGGCTACACCTTC. The encoded protein is CASSFEGDSLFGYTF. The full variable domain, with the rest looked up from reference TRBV5-1 and TRBJ1-2, is KAGVTQTPRYLIKTRGQQVTLSCSPISGHRSVSWYQQTPGQGLQFLFEYFSETQRNKGNFPGRFSGRQFSNSRSEMNVSTLELGDSALYLCASSFEGDSLFGYTFGSGTRLTVV.

The V call is TRBV9, the J call TRBJ1-4; D is unclear. V lost 0 bases to trimming and J lost 7 bases, with 19 bases between them. Germline V gene data show CDR1 as SGDLS and CDR2 as YYNGEE. The CDR3 is 17 residues long. The CDR3 loop is CASSVGVLPSLGEKLFF. For the CDR3, the DNA is TGTGCCAGCAGCGTAGGGGTATTACCCTCACTAGGTGAAAAACTGTTTTTT.

This clone has just one count. A far larger clone lies a single base away; this is likely a read error. The V and J genes are TRBV19 and TRBJ2-2, with 7 nucleotides matching TRBD1. The germline V gene has CDR1 LNHDA and CDR2 SQIVND (reference sequence). This CDR3 is built from 14 residues. J was trimmed by 4 bases and V by 10 bases; bases with no gene match: 9. The CDR3 sequence is CANRRQGVTGELFF. The CDR3 DNA reads as TGTGCCAATAGAAGACAGGGCGTCACCGGGGAGCTGTTTTTT.

The rearrangement links TRBV5-4 to TRBJ2-7; 7 nucleotides align to TRBD2. Germline CDR1 reads SGHNT; CDR2 reads YYREEE (reference sequence). V shed 3 bases, J shed 6 bases, and the junction held 9 bases outside the gene matches. This CDR3 region has 14 residues. In nucleotides, the CDR3 is TGTGCCAGCAGCTCTAGCGGACAATCGTCCGAGCAGTACTTC. It specifies CASSSSGQSSEQYF.

The chain joins TRBV28 to TRBJ2-5; 8 nucleotides line up with TRBD2. The V gene end was trimmed by 5 bases and the J gene end by 5 bases; junction bases not matched to a gene: 4. The CDR3 length is 13 residues. Germline CDR1 and CDR2: MDHEN and SYDVKM. CDR3 coding DNA: TGTGCCAGCAGTCACGGGGGGGCCGAGACCCAGTACTTC. As protein: CASSHGGAETQYF.

In regard to this clone: At one boundary the junction diverges from the germline segment, which might be a read error. This sample also contains other DNA sequences that code for the same CDR3. V gene TRBV6-6 combines with J gene TRBJ1-1, with D tentatively TRBD1 (6 bases). The CDR3 totals 12 residues. The germline gives CDR1 MNHNY, CDR2 SVGAGI (reference sequence). CDR3 residues: CASSYGDTEAFF. The CDR3 nucleotides read TGTGCCAGCAGTTACGGGGACACGGAAGCTTTCTTT.

CDR3 amino acids: CASSLRQGLTYGYTF. The CDR3 DNA reads as TGTGCCAGCAGCTTAAGACAGGGGTTGACCTATGGCTACACCTTC. V is TRBV7-9 and J is TRBJ1-2, with 8 bases lining up with TRBD1. After removal of 2 bases from V and 4 bases from J, the junction contained 6 bases not matched to a gene. CDR1 SEHNR and CDR2 FQNEAQ come from the germline V gene (reference sequence). This CDR3 is 15 amino acids long.

The chain recombines TRBV27 with TRBJ2-5; 11 bases line up with TRBD2. Matching the DNA end better, TRBJ2-7 makes the J call doubtful. The CDR3 spans 15 residues. The germline CDR1 and CDR2 sequences are MNHEY and SMNVEV (reference sequence). This chain's CDR3 is CASSSIAGGTYEQYF. The CDR3 DNA reads as TGTGCCAGCAGTTCTATAGCGGGAGGGACATACGAGCAGTACTTC.